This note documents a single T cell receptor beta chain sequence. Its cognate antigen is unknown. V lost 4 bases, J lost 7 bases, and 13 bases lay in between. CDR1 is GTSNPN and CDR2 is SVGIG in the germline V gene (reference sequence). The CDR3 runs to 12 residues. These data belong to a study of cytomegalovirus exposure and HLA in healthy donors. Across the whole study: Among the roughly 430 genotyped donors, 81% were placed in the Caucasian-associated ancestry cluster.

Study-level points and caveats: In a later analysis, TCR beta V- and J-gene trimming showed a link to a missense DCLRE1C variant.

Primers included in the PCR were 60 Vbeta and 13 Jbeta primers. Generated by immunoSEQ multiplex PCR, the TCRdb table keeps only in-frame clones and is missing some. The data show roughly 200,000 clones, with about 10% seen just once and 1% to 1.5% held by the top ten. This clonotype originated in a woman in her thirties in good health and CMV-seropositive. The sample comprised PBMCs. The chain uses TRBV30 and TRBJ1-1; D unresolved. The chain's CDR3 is CAWNGWIGEAFF. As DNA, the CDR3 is TGTGCCTGGAACGGGTGGATAGGTGAAGCTTTCTTT.